A single sample is the source of the 27 T cell receptor beta chains below, sequenced in a study of T cell clonality in common variable immunodeficiency. Sequencing was performed with immunoSEQ multiplex PCR; in TCRdb, only in-frame clones are kept and a portion is missing. In total the sample includes more than 30,000 clones, none of them seen once. The sample consisted of peripheral blood mononuclear cells. The receptors shown here come from a person between 18 and 75 years old in good health.

This clone was found many times. The CDR3 end is not reached by the read, which stops 3 residues before it; the germline J gene fills it in. The chain joins TRBV19 to TRBJ1-1; D might be TRBD1 (6 bases). The CDR3 totals 15 residues. The germline V gene encodes CDR1 LNHDA and CDR2 SQIVND (reference sequence). With 5 bases removed from V and 2 bases from J, the gap between germline ends came to 15 bases. The CDR3 sequence is CASSVTGRTNTEAFF. CDR3 DNA, as far as it was read: TGTGCCAGTAGTGTAACAGGGCGTACTAACACTGAA.

This clone was observed many times. Sequencing ends 3 residues short of the CDR3 end; the germline J gene provides the rest. V is TRBV18 and J is TRBJ2-2; the D gene is possibly TRBD2 (5 bases). CDR3 length: 15 residues. Trimming shortened V by 3 bases and J by 0 bases, and 8 bases separated the two germline ends. Germline V gives CDR1 KGHSH, CDR2 LQKENI. The CDR3 region is CASSPELANTGELFF. The DNA read from the CDR3 is TGTGCCAGCTCACCGGAACTAGCGAACACCGGGGAG.

This clone was seen many times. The read ends 3 residues before the CDR3 terminus; that terminus is restored from the germline J gene. This chain links TRBV5-1 with TRBJ2-3; maybe TRBD2 (5 bases). CDR1 SGHRS and CDR2 YFSETQ come from the germline V gene. The ends were cut back, 0 bases at V and 4 bases at J, with 15 bases in the middle. This CDR3 is 16 amino acids long. CDR3 DNA (partial): TGCGCCAGCAGCTTGGAAGGGCTGCAAGCGGCAGATACG. It encodes CASSLEGLQAADT. The whole CDR3 region reads CASSLEGLQAADTQYF.

This clone came up many times. The read ends 3 residues early relative to the CDR3; the germline J gene fills the gap. The genes are TRBV6-1 and TRBJ2-7; 8 nucleotides align to TRBD2. The J segment lost 3 bases and the V segment lost 2 bases, leaving 15 bases of the junction unmatched. CDR3 length: 18 residues. Germline V gene lookup returns CDR1 MNHNS and CDR2 SASEGT. The CDR3 DNA, read in part, is TGTGCCAGCAGTGAAAAGGGCAGGAGCCCGGGACTAGGCTACGAG. It specifies CASSEKGRSPGLGYE. The complete CDR3 reads CASSEKGRSPGLGYEQYF.

There are many counts of this clone. Coverage ceases 3 residues before the CDR3 finishes, and the germline J gene fills in the end. The chain has TRBV18 and TRBJ2-7, with a weak D call TRBD1 (6 bases). V lost 3 bases, J lost 3 bases, and 12 bases lay in between. Germline V lookup: CDR1 KGHSH, CDR2 LQKENI. The CDR3 length is 14 residues. The CDR3 here is CASSPARQDYEQYF. Incomplete CDR3 DNA: TGTGCCAGCTCACCGGCTAGACAGGACTACGAG.

As concerns this clone: Coverage ceases 3 residues before the CDR3 finishes, and the germline J gene fills in the end. The chain uses TRBV16 and TRBJ1-1; D unresolved. The germline V gene has CDR1 KGHSY and CDR2 FQNENV. V was pared by 0 bases and J by 1 base, with 12 bases between. The CDR3 extends over 16 amino acids. CDR3: CASSQSFLSPNTEAFF. CDR3 DNA, as far as it was read: TGTGCCAGCAGCCAATCCTTCTTATCTCCGAACACTGAA.

This clone was observed at least ten times. The CDR3 is cut off 3 residues early in the read; its end comes from the germline J gene. This rearrangement joins TRBV28 to TRBJ2-7; tentative D call: TRBD1 (6 bases). V lost 9 bases and J 0 bases, leaving 12 bases between the germline ends. The germline V gene has CDR1 MDHEN and CDR2 SYDVKM. The CDR3 extends over 13 amino acids. CDR3 DNA (partial): TGTGCCAGTCGTGGGGGCAGCTCCTACGAG. Amino acid sequence: CASRGGSSYE. The CDR3 in full is CASRGGSSYEQYF.

This clone was detected many times. The observed sequence ends 3 residues before the CDR3 terminus, with the missing tail filled in from the germline J gene. This chain uses TRBV7-8 with TRBJ1-2; 7 nucleotides agree with TRBD1. The CDR3 is 16 residues long. After removal of 1 base from V and 2 bases from J, the junction contained 7 bases not matched to a gene. Germline-derived CDR1 and CDR2 are SGHVS and FQNEAQ. The part of the CDR3 DNA that was read is TGTGCCAGCAGCTTAGACCCTCAACAGGGGAACTATGGC. Protein sequence: CASSLDPQQGNYG. The whole CDR3 is CASSLDPQQGNYGYTF.

Ten or more counts support this clone. The CDR3 extends 3 residues past the end of the read, so its final part is completed from the germline J gene. This chain uses TRBV28 with TRBJ2-7, with D maybe TRBD1 (5 bases). Germline values: CDR1 MDHEN, CDR2 SYDVKM. The CDR3 spans 13 residues. V lost 6 bases to trimming and J lost 3 bases, with 12 bases between them. The sequenced part of the CDR3 DNA is TGTGCCAGCAGGAAGACCACAGGCTACGAG. It specifies CASRKTTGYE. The full CDR3 protein reads CASRKTTGYEQYF. The variable domain in full, with the rest retrieved from reference TRBV28 and TRBJ2-7, is DVKVTQSSRYLVKRTGEKVFLECVQDMDHENMFWYRQDPGLGLRLIYFSYDVKMKEKGDIPEGYSVSREKKERFSLILESASTNQTSMYLCASRKTTGYEQYFGPGTRLTVT.

The sample holds many counts of this clone. The CDR3 loop reads CASSSARGYQETQYF. The covered CDR3 bases are TGTGCCAGCAGCTCGGCCAGGGGGTACCAAGAGACC. The V call is TRBV5-4, the J call TRBJ2-5, with 7 bases lining up with TRBD1. The read stops 3 residues short of the end of the CDR3; the missing end is completed from the germline J gene. Germline CDR1 is SGHNT and CDR2 is YYREEE (reference sequence). This CDR3 spans 15 amino acids. J gave up 0 bases and V 3 bases, and 5 bases lay outside the gene matches.

This clone was recorded many times. The read ends 3 residues shy of where the CDR3 ends; the end is completed using the germline J gene. The rearrangement links TRBV10-3 to TRBJ2-7; the match to TRBD1 covers 9 bases. Germline CDR1 reads ENHRY; CDR2 reads SYGVKD. With V trimmed by 3 bases and J by 2 bases, 11 bases remained unmatched. The CDR3 has 17 residues. Here the CDR3 reads CAISDRDRARGPYEQYF. The covered CDR3 bases are TGTGCCATCAGTGACCGGGACAGGGCAAGGGGACCCTACGAG.

This clone showed up many times. The read is 3 residues too short to cover the CDR3 end, so that end is filled in from the germline J gene. The V and J genes are TRBV27 and TRBJ2-7; 7 nucleotides agree with TRBD2. The V gene end was trimmed by 5 bases and the J gene end by 0 bases; junction bases not matched to a gene: 7. The CDR3 has 15 residues. CDR1 and CDR2 (germline): MNHEY, SMNVEV (reference sequence). CDR3 loop: CASSPTGGPSYEQYF. Partial CDR3 DNA: TGTGCCAGCAGTCCCACGGGGGGACCCTCCTACGAG.

As concerns this clone: The CDR3 is cut off 3 residues early in the read; its end comes from the germline J gene. The chain uses TRBV5-1 and TRBJ2-3; 8 bases are a match to TRBD2. This CDR3 comprises 15 residues. The ends lost 2 bases at V and 0 bases at J; junction bases unmatched: 2. Germline CDR1 and CDR2: SGHRS and YFSETQ. This chain's CDR3 is CASSFSGASTDTQYF. CDR3 bases read: TGCGCCAGCAGCTTTAGCGGGGCTAGCACAGATACG.

This clone was detected many times. The CDR3 goes on 3 residues after the read ends, and that part is filled in from the germline J gene. V and J are TRBV5-1 and TRBJ1-2, with D possibly TRBD1 on 5 matching bases. The CDR3 loop spans 14 amino acids. Germline V CDR1 and CDR2: SGHRS, YFSETQ. CDR3 residues: CASSPEIGGRSYTF. The CDR3 DNA, read in part, is TGCGCCAGCAGCCCTGAAATCGGGGGAAGGAGC.

This clone was picked up many times. The read halts 3 residues ahead of the CDR3 end, with the missing end drawn from the germline J gene. Other DNA sequences from this sample encode an identical CDR3 as well. The chain employs TRBV5-1 and TRBJ2-6, with D perhaps TRBD2 (5 bases). V lost 5 bases, J lost 0 bases, and 9 bases lay in between. Germline values: CDR1 SGHRS, CDR2 YFSETQ. This CDR3 is 15 amino acids long. The DNA read from the CDR3 is TGCGCCAGCAGTCCTACTAGCTCTGGGGCCAACGTC. Protein sequence: CASSPTSSGANV. The complete CDR3 protein is CASSPTSSGANVLTF.

This clone was counted at least ten times. The CDR3 end is not reached by the read, which stops 3 residues before it; the germline J gene fills it in. This chain links TRBV20-1 with TRBJ1-1; 8 bases agree with TRBD1. Trimming removed 2 bases from V and 1 base from J; junction bases left unmatched: 3. The CDR3 extends over 14 amino acids. CDR1 and CDR2 (germline): DFQATT, SNEGSKA (reference sequence). CDR3: CSARFGTGNTEAFF. The CDR3 DNA, read in part, is TGCAGTGCTAGATTCGGGACAGGGAACACTGAA.

This clone was counted at least ten times. The CDR3 reads CSARNRLASGFFWNEQFF. Partial CDR3 DNA: TGCAGTGCTAGAAATCGGTTGGCTAGCGGGTTCTTTTGGAATGAG. This rearrangement joins TRBV20-1 to TRBJ2-1; 8 positions agree with TRBD2. The read gets to within 3 residues of the CDR3 end, and the germline J gene fills in the rest. The trim removed 2 bases at V and 7 bases at J, leaving 19 bases unmatched. Germline CDR1 is DFQATT and CDR2 is SNEGSKA (reference sequence). This CDR3 region has 18 residues.

This clone has ten or more counts. The sequenced fragment ends 3 residues before the CDR3 boundary, so the rest is inferred from the germline J gene. The J gene is TRBJ2-7, the V gene TRBV7-8; D unclear. V was clipped by 3 bases and J by 2 bases, with 14 bases between them. CDR1 and CDR2 from the germline V gene are SGHVS and FQNEAQ. The CDR3 is made up of 15 amino acids. The CDR3: CASSLRQVQTYEQYF. CDR3 DNA (partial): TGTGCCAGCAGCTTGAGGCAGGTCCAGACCTACGAG.

In its sample, this clone was seen many times. The read is 3 residues too short to cover the CDR3 end, so that end is filled in from the germline J gene. This chain connects TRBV5-5 to TRBJ2-7, with a possible D match to TRBD1 (5 bases). Germline CDR1 reads SGHKS; CDR2 reads YYEKEE (reference sequence). The germline V and J ends were trimmed by 2 bases and 2 bases, with 11 bases remaining between them. The CDR3 is 14 amino acids. This CDR3 is CASSFDDSPYEQYF. The CDR3 bases that were read are TGTGCCAGCAGCTTCGATGACAGCCCCTACGAG.

This clone was counted ten times or more. Read sequence stops 3 residues before the CDR3 end, and the germline J gene provides the missing end. This chain uses TRBV28 with TRBJ1-6; 8 bases line up with TRBD1. The V and J ends lost 3 bases and 7 bases, in that order; junction bases with no gene match: 11. Per germline, CDR1 MDHEN and CDR2 SYDVKM. This CDR3 has 17 residues. The CDR3 loop reads CASSLEPQGAGNSPLHF. Partial CDR3 DNA: TGTGCCAGCAGTTTGGAACCGCAGGGGGCAGGGAATTCACCC. Variable domain in full (rest from reference TRBV28 and TRBJ1-6): DVKVTQSSRYLVKRTGEKVFLECVQDMDHENMFWYRQDPGLGLRLIYFSYDVKMKEKGDIPEGYSVSREKKERFSLILESASTNQTSMYLCASSLEPQGAGNSPLHFGNGTRLTVT.

The table lists this clone with many counts. Read data end 3 residues before the CDR3 end; the end is taken from the germline J gene. This sequence joins TRBV7-6 and TRBJ2-6; D is undetermined. Trimming took off 5 bases at V and 0 bases at J, with 5 bases between the two ends. Per germline, CDR1 SGHVS and CDR2 FNYEAQ. CDR3 length: 14 residues. The CDR3 is CASSPGSGANVLTF. The DNA read from the CDR3 is TGTGCCAGCAGCCCCGGCTCTGGGGCCAACGTC.

This clone occurred many times. Read coverage stops 3 residues before the CDR3 terminus; the germline J gene supplies the remainder. The chain has TRBV2 and TRBJ2-7; no clear D gene. This CDR3 region has 12 residues. CDR1 SNHLY and CDR2 FYNNEI come from the germline V gene. Trimming removed 1 base at V and 5 bases at J, with 6 bases between. The covered CDR3 bases are TGTGCCAGCAGTGAAGACTACAACGAG. Its protein product is CASSEDYNE. The CDR3, in full, reads CASSEDYNEQYF.

The sample holds many counts of this clone. The sequenced fragment ends 3 residues before the CDR3 boundary, so the rest is inferred from the germline J gene. The genes are TRBV4-1 and TRBJ1-2, with 7 bases matching TRBD1. Germline values: CDR1 MGHRA, CDR2 YSYEKL. The V and J ends lost 3 bases and 4 bases, in that order; junction bases with no gene match: 11. This CDR3 comprises 16 residues. CDR3 sequence reads: CASSHDSGTAIYGYTF. CDR3 DNA (partial): TGCGCCAGCAGCCACGATTCGGGGACAGCTATCTATGGC.

This clone was seen ten or more times. The CDR3 extends 3 residues past the end of the read, so its final part is completed from the germline J gene. The chain employs TRBV5-1 and TRBJ2-7; D uncertain. This CDR3 has 14 amino acids. Per the germline V gene, CDR1 is SGHRS and CDR2 is YFSETQ. V was clipped by 7 bases and J by 0 bases, with 14 bases between them. The CDR3 sequence is CASAAARNSYEQYF. The DNA read from the CDR3 is TGCGCCAGCGCGGCGGCGAGGAACTCCTACGAG.

This clone was counted ten times or more. The read ends 3 residues early relative to the CDR3; the germline J gene fills the gap. V usage is TRBV9 and J usage is TRBJ1-3; D unclear. Per the germline V gene, CDR1 is SGDLS and CDR2 is YYNGEE. V was shortened by 3 bases and J by 0 bases, with 13 bases between the two germline ends. CDR3 length: 16 residues. The chain's CDR3 is CASSDRGGLSGNTIYF. The covered CDR3 bases are TGTGCCAGCAGCGACCGAGGCGGGCTCTCTGGAAACACC.

This clone was detected many times. The CDR3 end is not reached by the read, which stops 3 residues before it; the germline J gene fills it in. V and J are TRBV10-3 and TRBJ1-2, with TRBD1 matching over 12 bases. V gave up 0 bases and J gave up 7 bases; unmatched junction bases: 6. The CDR3 contains 16 residues. CDR1 and CDR2 (germline): ENHRY, SYGVKD. The sequenced CDR3 bases are TGTGCCATCAGTGAGTCAGGGACAGGGGGCTCTTTTGGC. Translating gives CAISESGTGGSFG. The CDR3 as a whole reads CAISESGTGGSFGYTF.

By its share, this clone is medium-sized (0.01 to 0.1%). The CDR3 extends 3 residues past the end of the read, so its final part is completed from the germline J gene. V gene TRBV4-2 combines with J gene TRBJ1-5; a weak D match, TRBD1 (5 bases). CDR1 is LGHNA and CDR2 is YNFKEQ in the germline V gene. Trimming took 0 bases from V and 3 from J, leaving 9 bases between them. CDR3 size: 15 residues. CDR3 loop: CASSQDREANQPQHF. CDR3 bases read: TGTGCCAGCAGCCAAGACAGGGAGGCCAATCAGCCC.